The present TCR beta chain was sequenced within a study of blood T cells in healthy people across ages. Regarding the study as a whole: CMV status of donors was not determined, possibly confounding expanded clonotype changes.

This clonotype showed up just a few times. The antigen remains unidentified. For the second PCR, which ran for about 7 to 11 cycles, a sample-barcoded 5' primer and a J-beta primer mix were used. TCRdb itself ran the 5' RACE reads through MiXCR, one entry per CDR3 protein. The data hold some 1,000,000 distinct CDR3 sequences, with roughly 24% observed a single time. The length of the CDR3 is 20 residues. V shed 3 bases and J shed 2 bases, with 30 bases lying between them. CDR1 SGHRS and CDR2 YFSETQ come from the germline V gene. These records were also assigned to another study, of T cells of mothers and their children. As that report states: A few healthy Caucasian mothers and their six children donated. Sequencing returned over 9.5 million TCR beta CDR3 reads per mother and approximately 3 million per child.

The J gene is TRBJ2-7, the V gene TRBV5-1, with D perhaps TRBD1 or TRBD2 (8 bases each). Sequenced material: blood. The source of this sequence is a girl aged 2 to 10 in good health. The CDR3 bases are TGCGCCAGCAGCTCAAACTACAGGGGGGCAACTATAGCGGGAACCTACGAGCAGTACTTC. Protein: CASSSNYRGATIAGTYEQYF.